Below, 21 T cell receptor beta chains from the same sample are listed, as sequenced in a study of blood T cells in healthy people across ages. Next came a second PCR, run for about 7 to 12 cycles, which used a sample-barcoded 5' primer along with a J-beta primer mix. Each CDR3 protein is one row after TCRdb ran MiXCR on the 5' RACE reads. The data contain roughly 1,300,000 distinct CDR3 sequences, 59% of them seen just once; the ten biggest clones take up 6.5% to 8.5%. Material: blood. Receptor source: a young man in good health.

V usage is TRBV3-1 and J usage is TRBJ1-4; tentative D call: TRBD1 (5 bases). The CDR3 contains 17 residues. Germline V gene lookup returns CDR1 LGHDT and CDR2 YNNKEL (reference sequence). V lost 0 bases and J lost 5, with 16 bases in between. The CDR3: CASSQDGGVVLNEKLFF. CDR3 sequence (DNA): TGTGCCAGCAGCCAAGATGGAGGGGTGGTGCTCAATGAAAAACTGTTTTTT.

As to this clonotype: Mismatch with germline at one junction end may stem from a read error. The chain uses TRBV28 and TRBJ2-7; D is uncertain. The CDR3 covers 13 residues. CDR1 and CDR2 (germline): MDHEN, SYDVKM. This chain's CDR3 is CTSSKHTRYEQYF. In nucleotides, the CDR3 is TGTACCAGCAGTAAGCATACTCGGTACGAGCAGTACTTC.

The chain recombines TRBV27 with TRBJ2-3, with 7 bases identical to TRBD1. V shed 5 bases and J 6 bases; nucleotides not matched to a gene: 14. Germline V gene sequence: CDR1 MNHEY, CDR2 SMNVEV (reference sequence). The CDR3 consists of 16 residues. CDR3 DNA sequence: TGTGCCAGCAGTCTGGGGGCCAGGGGGTACTCGGATACGCAGTATTTT. As protein: CASSLGARGYSDTQYF.

A few counts support this clonotype. The gene calls are TRBV20-1 and TRBJ2-1; 9 bases are a match to TRBD2. The CDR3 has 16 amino acids. Germline-derived CDR1 and CDR2 are DFQATT and SNEGSKA (reference sequence). Losses at the gene ends were 1 base for V and 5 bases for J; bases not matched to a gene: 9. This chain's CDR3 is CSARGRRLAVNNEQFF. CDR3 nucleotide sequence: TGCAGTGCTAGAGGAAGGAGACTAGCGGTTAACAATGAGCAGTTCTTC.

Remarks on this clonotype: Relative to the germline gene, one junction end is altered; a read error may explain this. The CDR3 DNA sequence: TGCAGCGTCGAAGGACAGAGTTGGTGTGGCTACACCTTC. Protein product: CSVEGQSWCGYTF. The genes are TRBV29-1 and TRBJ1-2, with D perhaps matching TRBD1 (6 bases). Germline CDR1 SQVTM, CDR2 ANQGSEA. CDR3 length equals 13 residues.

The chain joins TRBV29-1 to TRBJ2-7; D may be TRBD2 (5 bases). The V and J ends lost 1 base and 3 bases respectively, with 10 bases between them. The CDR3 is made up of 13 amino acids. CDR1 and CDR2 from the germline V gene are SQVTM and ANQGSEA. CDR3 protein: CSVEGENHYEQYF. CDR3 in DNA: TGCAGCGTTGAAGGGGAGAATCACTACGAGCAGTACTTC.

In its sample, this clonotype was seen many times. This chain links TRBV12-3 or TRBV12-4 with TRBJ2-3; D gene unclear. The CDR3 runs 13 residues. V shed 3 bases and J shed 1 base, with 5 bases lying between them. CDR3 nucleotides: TGTGCCAGCAGTTTCTTGGGCACAGATACGCAGTATTTT. Protein: CASSFLGTDTQYF.

This chain links TRBV29-1 with TRBJ2-7, with D perhaps matching TRBD2 (6 bases). The V gene's germline CDR1 is SQVTM and CDR2 ANQGSEA. The V end lost 2 bases, the J end lost 3 bases, and 11 bases lay between the germline ends. There are 13 residues in the CDR3. The CDR3 sequence is CSVEPPGGYEQYF. The CDR3 DNA is TGCAGCGTTGAACCCCCCGGGGGCTACGAGCAGTACTTC.

This clonotype was found once. The chain employs TRBV11-2 and TRBJ2-3; either TRBD1 or TRBD2 may fit D (5 bases each). V lost 5 bases to trimming and J lost 7 bases, with 19 bases between them. The CDR3 extends over 15 amino acids. Germline lookup yields CDR1 SGHAT and CDR2 FQNNGV. Here the CDR3 reads CASSPDPGRTNTQYF. As DNA, the CDR3 is TGTGCCAGCAGCCCAGATCCGGGACGGACCAATACGCAGTATTTT.

V is TRBV12-3 or TRBV12-4 and J is TRBJ2-5, with unresolved D. CDR3 size: 12 residues. With 7 bases removed from V and 2 bases from J, the gap between germline ends came to 8 bases. The CDR3 is CASKRAQETQYF. The CDR3, as DNA: TGTGCCAGCAAGCGAGCACAAGAGACCCAGTACTTC.

The V gene is TRBV10-3, the J gene TRBJ1-2; a weak D match, TRBD1 (5 bases). Between the trimmed V and J ends, which lost 3 bases and 3 bases, there was a span of 20 bases. The germline V gene has CDR1 ENHRY and CDR2 SYGVKD. This CDR3 has 17 residues. CDR3 in DNA: TGTGCCATCAGTGACTTCAATAGGGACGGGGGGGACTATGGCTACACCTTC. Translation gives CAISDFNRDGGDYGYTF.

The rearrangement links TRBV4-1 to TRBJ2-1; tentatively, D is TRBD1 (6 bases). The length of the CDR3 is 16 residues. Trimming took off 4 bases at V and 6 bases at J, with 19 bases between the two ends. The germline CDR1 and CDR2 sequences are MGHRA and YSYEKL. The CDR3 region is CASSPLQGVSANEQFF. Here the CDR3 DNA reads TGCGCCAGCAGCCCACTACAGGGAGTATCTGCCAATGAGCAGTTCTTC.

V gene TRBV20-1 combines with J gene TRBJ1-1, with a weak D call TRBD1 (6 bases). The V end lost 4 bases, the J end lost 2 bases, and 20 bases lay between the germline ends. The CDR3 is made up of 16 amino acids. Germline V gene lookup returns CDR1 DFQATT and CDR2 SNEGSKA (reference sequence). The CDR3 DNA sequence: TGCAGTGCTATGAGGTTAAGCCGGGGGGCAAACACTGAAGCTTTCTTT. Protein: CSAMRLSRGANTEAFF.

The chain couples TRBV27 to TRBJ2-1, with D perhaps matching TRBD1 (6 bases). Per germline, CDR1 MNHEY and CDR2 SMNVEV (reference sequence). This CDR3 region has 17 residues. Deletions cut 11 bases from V and 0 bases from J, with 23 bases between. CDR3 in amino acids: CAGMTGQPISSYNEQFF. The CDR3 DNA is TGTGCCGGCATGACGGGACAACCCATCAGCTCCTACAATGAGCAGTTCTTC.

The V gene is TRBV14, the J gene TRBJ2-5; the match to TRBD2 covers 7 bases. This CDR3 has 15 residues. The germline V gene has CDR1 SGHDN and CDR2 FVKESK. J gave up 0 bases and V 4 bases, and 5 bases lay outside the gene matches. CDR3 amino acids: CASSRGGVYQETQYF. CDR3 bases: TGTGCCAGCAGCCGGGGAGGGGTGTACCAAGAGACCCAGTACTTC.

The rearrangement links TRBV20-1 to TRBJ2-3; D unresolved. The CDR3 is made up of 15 amino acids. Germline CDR1 is DFQATT and CDR2 is SNEGSKA (reference sequence). Trimming removed 6 bases from V and 3 bases from J, with 19 bases in between. This CDR3 is CSALIPHLGTDTQYF. The CDR3 nucleotides read TGCAGTGCCTTAATACCCCACCTAGGGACAGATACGCAGTATTTT.

This clonotype was recorded only once. One junction end disagrees with the germline gene, perhaps due to a read error. This chain uses TRBV15 with TRBJ2-7, with D maybe TRBD1 (6 bases). The CDR3 covers 15 residues. In germline, CDR1 is LNHNV, CDR2 YYDKDF (reference sequence). The CDR3 protein is CATSRDRTASYEQNF. CDR3 sequence (DNA): TGTGCCACCAGCAGAGATCGGACAGCCTCCTACGAGCAGAACTTC.

This chain connects TRBV4-1 to TRBJ2-4, with unresolved D. Near its end, the DNA agrees better with TRBJ2-7, so the J call may be wrong. The germline CDR1 and CDR2 sequences are MGHRA and YSYEKL. The CDR3 covers 13 residues. CDR3 sequence: CASSYGSRYEQYF. DNA for the CDR3: TGCGCCAGCAGCTATGGCAGTCGATACGAGCAGTACTTC.

This clonotype was seen only a few times. The chain carries TRBV4-1 and TRBJ1-6; D gene uncertain. There are 15 residues in the CDR3. CDR1 and CDR2 (germline): MGHRA, YSYEKL. With 0 bases removed from V and 7 bases from J, the gap between germline ends came to 10 bases. The CDR3 coding sequence is TGCGCCAGCAGCCAAGAGCTCGTGGGAAATTCACCCCTCCACTTT. The encoded protein is CASSQELVGNSPLHF.

V and J are TRBV6-5 and TRBJ2-2, with D possibly being TRBD2 (5 bases). CDR1 MNHEY and CDR2 SVGAGI come from the germline V gene. Between the trimmed V and J ends, which lost 2 bases and 5 bases, there was a span of 9 bases. The CDR3 is 14 residues long. The CDR3 DNA reads as TGTGCCAGCAGTTACACGGACTCGACCGGGGAGCTGTTTTTT. It specifies CASSYTDSTGELFF.

The CDR3 nucleotides read TGTGCCAGCAGCTTCGGGATTTACAATGAGCAGTTCTTC. The encoded protein is CASSFGIYNEQFF. The chain combines TRBV11-2 with TRBJ2-1; D perhaps matches TRBD2 (5 bases). Germline lookup yields CDR1 SGHAT and CDR2 FQNNGV. This CDR3 has 13 residues. V was cut by 3 bases and J by 4 bases, with 7 bases left in between.